This T cell receptor (beta chain) was captured in a study of blood T cell repertoires in COVID-19. Study background: Sites across the United States, Italy and Spain contributed samples from acute and convalescent COVID-19.

Using immunoSEQ multiplex PCR, the repertoire was profiled, and TCRdb retains in-frame clones only, with some absent. The sample has some 200,000 clones; approximately 90% are singletons. The CDR3 consists of 16 residues. Germline CDR1 is MDHEN and CDR2 is SYDVKM. V was clipped by 5 bases and J by 6 bases; unmatched bases: 11. The chain has TRBV28 and TRBJ2-7; 12 bases are a match to TRBD2. The receptor was derived from a woman between 18 and 30 years old who had recovered from COVID-19. The sequencing input was PBMCs or T cells enriched from blood (not recorded which). The DNA of the CDR3 is TGTGCCAGCAGTGCCCCCCTAAGACTAGCGGGAGTCGAGCAGTACTTC. Translation gives CASSAPLRLAGVEQYF. The variable domain in full, with the rest retrieved from reference TRBV28 and TRBJ2-7, is DVKVTQSSRYLVKRTGEKVFLECVQDMDHENMFWYRQDPGLGLRLIYFSYDVKMKEKGDIPEGYSVSREKKERFSLILESASTNQTSMYLCASSAPLRLAGVEQYFGPGTRLTVT.